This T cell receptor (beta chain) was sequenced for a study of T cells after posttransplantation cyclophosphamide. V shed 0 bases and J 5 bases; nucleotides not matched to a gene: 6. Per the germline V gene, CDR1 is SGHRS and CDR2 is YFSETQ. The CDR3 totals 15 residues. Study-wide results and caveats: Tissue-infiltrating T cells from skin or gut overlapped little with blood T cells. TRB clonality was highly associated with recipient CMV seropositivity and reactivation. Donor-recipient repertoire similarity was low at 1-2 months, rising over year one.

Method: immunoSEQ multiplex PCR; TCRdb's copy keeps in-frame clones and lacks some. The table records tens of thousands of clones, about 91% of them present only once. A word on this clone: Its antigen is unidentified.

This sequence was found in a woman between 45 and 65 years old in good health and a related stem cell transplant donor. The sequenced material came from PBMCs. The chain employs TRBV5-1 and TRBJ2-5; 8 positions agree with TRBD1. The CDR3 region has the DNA TGCGCCAGCAGCTTGGAGTCCAGGGGGCAGGAGACCCAGTACTTC. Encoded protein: CASSLESRGQETQYF.